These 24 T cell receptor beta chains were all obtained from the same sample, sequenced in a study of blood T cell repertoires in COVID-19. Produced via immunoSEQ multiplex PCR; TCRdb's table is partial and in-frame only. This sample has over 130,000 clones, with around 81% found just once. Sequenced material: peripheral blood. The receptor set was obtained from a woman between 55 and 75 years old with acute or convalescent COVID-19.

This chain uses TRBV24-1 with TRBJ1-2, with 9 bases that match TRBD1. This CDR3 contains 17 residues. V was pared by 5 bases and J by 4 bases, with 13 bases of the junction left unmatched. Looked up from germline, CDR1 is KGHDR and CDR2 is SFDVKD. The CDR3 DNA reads TGTGCCACCAGTGTTTCCGGGACAGGGAGCGTGGGCTATGGCTACACCTTC. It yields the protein CATSVSGTGSVGYGYTF.

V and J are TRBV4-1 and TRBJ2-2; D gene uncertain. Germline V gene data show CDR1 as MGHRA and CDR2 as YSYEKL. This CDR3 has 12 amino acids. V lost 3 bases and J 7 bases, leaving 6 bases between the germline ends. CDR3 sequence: CASSHPYGELFF. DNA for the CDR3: TGCGCCAGCAGCCACCCCTACGGGGAGCTGTTTTTT.

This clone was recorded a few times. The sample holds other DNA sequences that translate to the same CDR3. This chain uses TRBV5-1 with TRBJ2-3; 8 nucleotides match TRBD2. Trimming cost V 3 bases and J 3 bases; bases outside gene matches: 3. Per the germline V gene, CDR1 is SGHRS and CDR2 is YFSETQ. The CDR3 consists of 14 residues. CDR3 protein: CASSSGRGTDTQYF. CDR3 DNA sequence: TGCGCCAGCAGCTCCGGGAGGGGGACAGATACGCAGTATTTT.

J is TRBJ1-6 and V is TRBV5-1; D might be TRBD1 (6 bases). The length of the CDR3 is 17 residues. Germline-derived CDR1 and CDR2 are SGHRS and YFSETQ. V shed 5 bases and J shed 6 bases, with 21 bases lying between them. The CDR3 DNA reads TGCGCCAGCAGACCTACCGGGACAACGAGACCTAATTCACCCCTCCACTTT. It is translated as CASRPTGTTRPNSPLHF. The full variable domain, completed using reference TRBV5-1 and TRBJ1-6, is KAGVTQTPRYLIKTRGQQVTLSCSPISGHRSVSWYQQTPGQGLQFLFEYFSETQRNKGNFPGRFSGRQFSNSRSEMNVSTLELGDSALYLCASRPTGTTRPNSPLHFGNGTRLTVT.

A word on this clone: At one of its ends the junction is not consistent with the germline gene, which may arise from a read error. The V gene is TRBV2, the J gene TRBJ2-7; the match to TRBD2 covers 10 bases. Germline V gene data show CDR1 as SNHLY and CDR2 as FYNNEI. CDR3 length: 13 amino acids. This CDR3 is CASSPLLAGLGAF. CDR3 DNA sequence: TGTGCCAGCAGTCCCCTACTAGCGGGACTGGGGGCTTTC.

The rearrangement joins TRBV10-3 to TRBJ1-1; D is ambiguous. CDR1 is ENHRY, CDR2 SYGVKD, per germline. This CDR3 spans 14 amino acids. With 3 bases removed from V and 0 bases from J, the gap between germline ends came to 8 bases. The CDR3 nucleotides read TGTGCCATCAGTGAAGGAGGGTTGAACACTGAAGCTTTCTTT. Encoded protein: CAISEGGLNTEAFF.

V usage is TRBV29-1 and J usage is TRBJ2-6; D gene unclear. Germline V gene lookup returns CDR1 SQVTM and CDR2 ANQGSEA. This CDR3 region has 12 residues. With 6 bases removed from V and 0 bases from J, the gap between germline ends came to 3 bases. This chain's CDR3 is CSVNSGANVLTF. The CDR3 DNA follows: TGCAGCGTCAACTCTGGGGCCAACGTCCTGACTTTC.

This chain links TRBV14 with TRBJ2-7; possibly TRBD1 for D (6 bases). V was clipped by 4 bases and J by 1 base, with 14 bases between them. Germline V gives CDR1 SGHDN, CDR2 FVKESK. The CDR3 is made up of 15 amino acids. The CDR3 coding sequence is TGTGCCAGCAGCCCCTATACAGGGAGATCCTACGAGCAGTACTTC. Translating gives CASSPYTGRSYEQYF.

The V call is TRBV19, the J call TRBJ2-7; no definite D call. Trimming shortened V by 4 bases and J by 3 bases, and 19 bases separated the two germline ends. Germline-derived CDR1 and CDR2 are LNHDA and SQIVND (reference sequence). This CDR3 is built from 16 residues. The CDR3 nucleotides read TGTGCCAGTAGTACTTCCCACATGGCGGCACTCTACGAGCAGTACTTC. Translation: CASSTSHMAALYEQYF.

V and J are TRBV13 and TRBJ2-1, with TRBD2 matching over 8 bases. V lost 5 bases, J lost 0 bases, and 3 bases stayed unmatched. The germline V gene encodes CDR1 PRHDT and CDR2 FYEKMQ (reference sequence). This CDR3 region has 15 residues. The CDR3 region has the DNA TGTGCCAGCAGCCCCGGGACTAGCTCCTACAATGAGCAGTTCTTC. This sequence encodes CASSPGTSSYNEQFF.

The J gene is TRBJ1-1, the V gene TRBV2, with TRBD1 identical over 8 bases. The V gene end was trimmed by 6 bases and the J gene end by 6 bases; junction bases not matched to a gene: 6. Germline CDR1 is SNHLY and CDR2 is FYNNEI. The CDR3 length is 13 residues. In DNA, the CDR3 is TGTGCCAGCAGGGGACAGGCCCGCCCTGAAGCTTTCTTT. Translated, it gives CASRGQARPEAFF.

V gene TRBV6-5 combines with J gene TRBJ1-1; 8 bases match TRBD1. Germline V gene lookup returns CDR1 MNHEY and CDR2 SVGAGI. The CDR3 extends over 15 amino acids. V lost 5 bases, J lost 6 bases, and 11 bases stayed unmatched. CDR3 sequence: CASSTMDRVAAEAFF. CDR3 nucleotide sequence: TGTGCCAGCAGTACAATGGACAGGGTCGCGGCTGAAGCTTTCTTT.

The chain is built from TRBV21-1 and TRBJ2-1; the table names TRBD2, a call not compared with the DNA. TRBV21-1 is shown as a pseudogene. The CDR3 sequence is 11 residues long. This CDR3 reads CASSRGGEQFF. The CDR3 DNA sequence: TGTGCCAGCAGCCGGGGGGGTGAGCAGTTCTTC.

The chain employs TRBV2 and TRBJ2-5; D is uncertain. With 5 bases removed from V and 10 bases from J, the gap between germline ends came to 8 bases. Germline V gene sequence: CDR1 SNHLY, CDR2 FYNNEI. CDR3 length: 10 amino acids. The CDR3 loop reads CASSQHYQYF. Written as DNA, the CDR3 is TGTGCCAGCAGTCAACATTACCAGTACTTC.

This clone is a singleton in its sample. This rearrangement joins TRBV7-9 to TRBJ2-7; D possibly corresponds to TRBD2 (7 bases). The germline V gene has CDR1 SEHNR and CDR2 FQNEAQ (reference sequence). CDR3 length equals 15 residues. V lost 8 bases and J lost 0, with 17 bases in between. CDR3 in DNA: TGTGCCAGCCGCGCGGGGGCGGGACCCTCCTACGAGCAGTACTTC. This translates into CASRAGAGPSYEQYF. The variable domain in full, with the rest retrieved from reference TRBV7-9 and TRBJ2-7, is DTGVSQNPRHKITKRGQNVTFRCDPISEHNRLYWYRQTLGQGPEFLTYFQNEAQLEKSRLLSDRFSAERPKGSFSTLEIQRTEQGDSAMYLCASRAGAGPSYEQYFGPGTRLTVT.

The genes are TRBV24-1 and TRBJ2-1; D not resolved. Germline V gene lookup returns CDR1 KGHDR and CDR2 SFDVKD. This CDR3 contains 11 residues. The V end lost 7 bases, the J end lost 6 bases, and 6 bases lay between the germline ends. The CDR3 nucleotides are TGTGCCACCAGATCACTCAATGAGCAGTTCTTC. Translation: CATRSLNEQFF.

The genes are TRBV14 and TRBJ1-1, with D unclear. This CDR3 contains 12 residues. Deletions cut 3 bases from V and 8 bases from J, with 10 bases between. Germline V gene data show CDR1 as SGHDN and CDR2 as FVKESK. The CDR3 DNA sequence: TGTGCCAGCAGCCAGTTCACGGGGGAAGCTTTCTTT. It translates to CASSQFTGEAFF.

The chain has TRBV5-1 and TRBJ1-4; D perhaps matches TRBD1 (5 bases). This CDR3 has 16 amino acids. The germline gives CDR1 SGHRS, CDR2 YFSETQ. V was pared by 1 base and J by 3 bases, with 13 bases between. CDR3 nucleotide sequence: TGCGCCAGCAGCTTGCGGGGAGGGGCCCCTAATGAAAAACTGTTTTTT. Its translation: CASSLRGGAPNEKLFF.

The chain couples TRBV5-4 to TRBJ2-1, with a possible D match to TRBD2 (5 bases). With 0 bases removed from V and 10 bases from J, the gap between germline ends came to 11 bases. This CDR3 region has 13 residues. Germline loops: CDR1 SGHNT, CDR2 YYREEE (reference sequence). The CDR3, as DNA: TGTGCCAGCAGCTTGGAAGCCCTAGCCGAGCAGTTCTTC. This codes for CASSLEALAEQFF.

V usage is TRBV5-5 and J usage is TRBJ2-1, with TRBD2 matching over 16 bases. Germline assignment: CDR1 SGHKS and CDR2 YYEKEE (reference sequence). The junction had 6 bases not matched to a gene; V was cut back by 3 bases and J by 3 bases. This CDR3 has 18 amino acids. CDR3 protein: CASSSGLAGGINYNEQFF. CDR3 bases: TGTGCCAGCAGCTCGGGACTAGCGGGAGGGATTAACTACAATGAGCAGTTCTTC.

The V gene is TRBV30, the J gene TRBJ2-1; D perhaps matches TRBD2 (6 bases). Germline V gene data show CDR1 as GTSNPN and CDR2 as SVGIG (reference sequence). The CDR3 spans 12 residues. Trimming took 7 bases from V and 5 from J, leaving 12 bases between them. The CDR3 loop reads CAYCGIDNEQFF. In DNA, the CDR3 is TGTGCCTATTGCGGGATCGACAATGAGCAGTTCTTC.

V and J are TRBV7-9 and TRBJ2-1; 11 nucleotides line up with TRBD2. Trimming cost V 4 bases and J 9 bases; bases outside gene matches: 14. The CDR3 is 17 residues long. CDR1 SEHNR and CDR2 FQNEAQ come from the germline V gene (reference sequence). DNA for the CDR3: TGTGCCAGCAGCTATACAGGGGCCGGACTAGCGGGCGGTGAGCAGTTCTTC. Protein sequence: CASSYTGAGLAGGEQFF.

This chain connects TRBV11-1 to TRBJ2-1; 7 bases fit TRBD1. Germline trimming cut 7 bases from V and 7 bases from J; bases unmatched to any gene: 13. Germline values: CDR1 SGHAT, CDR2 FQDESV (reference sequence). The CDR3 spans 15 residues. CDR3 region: CASTLDRTGRNEQFF. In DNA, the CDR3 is TGTGCCAGCACCCTCGACCGGACAGGTAGGAATGAGCAGTTCTTC.

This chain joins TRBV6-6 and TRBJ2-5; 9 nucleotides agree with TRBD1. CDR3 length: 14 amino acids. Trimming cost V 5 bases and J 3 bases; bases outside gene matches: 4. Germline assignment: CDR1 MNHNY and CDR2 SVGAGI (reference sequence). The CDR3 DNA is TGTGCCAGCAGTACAGGGACAGGGAAAGAGACCCAGTACTTC. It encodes CASSTGTGKETQYF.